What follows describes a single TCR beta chain. The CDR3 runs 15 residues. Trimming left V 6 bases short and J 5 bases short, with 22 bases between. From germline, CDR1 is SQVTM and CDR2 ANQGSEA. This record belongs to a study of shared clonotypes between healthy human individuals. Method: immunoSEQ multiplex PCR; TCRdb's copy keeps in-frame clones and lacks some. The table records about 470,000 clones, 75% to 85% of them present only once. The clonotype comes from a woman aged 40 to 50 in good health. Some clones in this sample may be carry-over from other donors' samples. The chain joins TRBV29-1 to TRBJ2-5, with a weak D call TRBD2 (6 bases). The sequencing input was PBMCs. The DNA of the CDR3 is TGCAGCGTGACACGAGCTGACCGGGCGGGGGAGACCCAGTACTTC. Its protein is CSVTRADRAGETQYF.